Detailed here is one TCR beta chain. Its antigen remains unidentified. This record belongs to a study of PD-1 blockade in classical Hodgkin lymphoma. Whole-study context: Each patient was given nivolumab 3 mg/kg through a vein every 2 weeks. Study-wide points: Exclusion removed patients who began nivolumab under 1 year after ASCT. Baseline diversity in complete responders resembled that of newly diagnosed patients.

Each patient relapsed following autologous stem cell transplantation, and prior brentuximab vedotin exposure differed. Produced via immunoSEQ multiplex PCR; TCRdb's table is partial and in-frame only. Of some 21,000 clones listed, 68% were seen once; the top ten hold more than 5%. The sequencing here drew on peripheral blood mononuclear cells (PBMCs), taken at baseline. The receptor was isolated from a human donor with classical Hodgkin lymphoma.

This CDR3 reads CASSPSGGLYEQYF. CDR3 bases: TGTGCCAGCAGCCCAAGCGGTGGACTCTACGAGCAGTACTTC. This chain links TRBV7-8 with TRBJ2-7; tentatively, D is TRBD2 (5 bases). Trimming left V 5 bases short and J 3 bases short, with 14 bases between. This CDR3 is 14 amino acids long. Germline CDR1 SGHVS, CDR2 FQNEAQ.